Presented here are 30 T cell receptor beta chains from one specimen sequenced in a study of cytomegalovirus exposure and HLA in healthy donors (dated by TCRdb to the late 2010s). Libraries were prepared through the immunoSEQ multiplex PCR assay. For the multiplex PCR, a mixture combining 60 forward primers for TCR Vbeta segments and 13 reverse primers for TCR Jbeta segments was used. Here the immuneACCESS table is served through TCRdb, limited to in-frame sequences with V and J called. Missing clones are a known gap in these copies; in checked studies unresolved V genes cover under half, and the rest lacks a known reason. The table for this sample lists roughly 170,000 clones; under 85% of them were counted only once. The ten largest clones capture roughly 1.5% of the sample. The sequenced sample consisted of PBMCs. The receptor source for this set is a man aged 50 to 59 in good health and CMV-seronegative.

This chain links TRBV6-1 with TRBJ2-3, with D unresolved. V lost 3 bases, J lost 3 bases, and 10 bases lay in between. The CDR3 is 14 amino acids. The germline CDR1 and CDR2 sequences are MNHNS and SASEGT. CDR3 nucleotide sequence: TGTGCCAGCAGTGACCATCAGACTACAGATACGCAGTATTTT. Encoded protein: CASSDHQTTDTQYF.

This chain connects TRBV2 to TRBJ1-2; D might be TRBD1 (5 bases). The CDR3 totals 13 residues. Trimming cost V 5 bases and J 5 bases, with 12 bases left between them. Germline V CDR1 and CDR2: SNHLY, FYNNEI. The CDR3 sequence is CASSRQGGYGYTF. DNA of the CDR3: TGTGCCAGCAGTCGGCAGGGTGGGTATGGCTACACCTTC. Looking up the rest from reference TRBV2 and TRBJ1-2 gives the full variable domain: EPEVTQTPSHQVTQMGQEVILRCVPISNHLYFYWYRQILGQKVEFLVSFYNNEISEKSEIFDDQFSVERPDGSNFTLKIRSTKLEDSAMYFCASSRQGGYGYTFGSGTRLTVV.

Of note for this clone: At one end, the junction sequence differs from germline, possibly due to a read error. V is TRBV7-9 and J is TRBJ1-2; D possibly corresponds to TRBD1 (5 bases). Germline CDR1 is SEHNR and CDR2 is FQNEAQ (reference sequence). The CDR3 is 17 amino acids. CDR3 bases: TGTTCCAGCAGCTACGATCGGGACTCATTAACCCGGTATGGCTACACCTTC. This codes for CSSSYDRDSLTRYGYTF.

This chain uses TRBV2 with TRBJ2-7; 9 nucleotides match TRBD1. The CDR3 covers 13 residues. J lost 5 bases, V lost 11 bases, and 10 bases had no gene match. In germline, CDR1 is SNHLY, CDR2 FYNNEI. The CDR3 spells CALQGALSHEQYF. The CDR3 DNA follows: TGTGCCTTACAGGGGGCACTTTCTCACGAGCAGTACTTC.

This chain joins TRBV4-2 and TRBJ1-2; no definite D call. This CDR3 is 16 amino acids long. V was trimmed by 0 bases and J by 2 bases, leaving 13 bases between them. The V gene's germline CDR1 is LGHNA and CDR2 YNFKEQ. In DNA form, the CDR3 reads TGTGCCAGCAGCCAAGATCTTTGGGCACCCAACTATGGCTACACCTTC. Translated: CASSQDLWAPNYGYTF.

The rearrangement uses TRBV5-1 and TRBJ2-5; 15 positions match TRBD2. Trimming at V came to 0 bases and at J to 5 bases, leaving 2 bases not matched to a gene. Germline CDR1 and CDR2: SGHRS and YFSETQ. The CDR3 consists of 16 residues. CDR3 coding DNA: TGCGCCAGCAGCTTGGCCGGGACTAGCGGGAGGGAGACCCAGTACTTC. Protein product: CASSLAGTSGRETQYF.

In the case of this clone: A read error may account for a junction end that differs from germline. The J gene is TRBJ1-4, the V gene TRBV5-8; weak D call: TRBD1 (5 bases). Per the germline V gene, CDR1 is SGHTS and CDR2 is YDEGEE. The CDR3 is 15 residues long. In nucleotides, the CDR3 is TGTGCCTGCAGGCCCCTAGGGGCAACTAATGAAAAACTGTTTTTT. The encoded protein is CACRPLGATNEKLFF.

This chain joins TRBV4-1 and TRBJ2-5, with 12 bases aligning to TRBD2. Germline CDR1 and CDR2: MGHRA and YSYEKL. This CDR3 spans 16 amino acids. V gave up 4 bases and J gave up 2 bases; unmatched junction bases: 5. This CDR3 reads CASSRASGGEQETQYF. CDR3 nucleotides: TGCGCCAGCAGCCGAGCTAGCGGGGGGGAGCAAGAGACCCAGTACTTC.

The chain employs TRBV4-3 and TRBJ2-7; no firm D call. Germline V gene lookup returns CDR1 LGHNA and CDR2 YSLEER. The CDR3 totals 14 residues. The V end lost 1 base, the J end lost 0 bases, and 7 bases lay between the germline ends. The CDR3 region is CASSQGGLSYEQYF. Here the CDR3 DNA reads TGCGCCAGCAGCCAAGGTGGCCTCTCCTACGAGCAGTACTTC.

The gene calls are TRBV7-2 and TRBJ2-7; 10 nucleotides match TRBD2. Germline loops: CDR1 SGHTA, CDR2 FQGNSA. The CDR3 runs 17 residues. Trimming cost V 2 bases and J 2 bases; bases outside gene matches: 9. CDR3 amino acids: CASSLLTSGTLTYEQYF. In DNA, the CDR3 is TGTGCCAGCAGCTTATTAACTAGCGGGACACTCACCTACGAGCAGTACTTC.

This clone has only a few counts. The chain carries TRBV11-2 and TRBJ2-3; D not certain. CDR1 SGHAT and CDR2 FQNNGV come from the germline V gene. This CDR3 spans 12 amino acids. V gave up 0 bases and J gave up 7 bases, with 5 bases separating them. CDR3 DNA: TGTGCCAGCAGCTTAGATCTCTATACGCAGTATTTT. Its translation is CASSLDLYTQYF.

The genes are TRBV13 and TRBJ1-3; 9 positions agree with TRBD1. V lost 6 bases and J lost 0; bases outside the gene matches: 18. In germline, CDR1 is PRHDT, CDR2 FYEKMQ (reference sequence). The CDR3 contains 20 residues. Here the CDR3 reads CASSSGPGQGIGNSGNTIYF. The CDR3 DNA sequence: TGTGCCAGCAGTTCAGGGCCGGGACAGGGAATCGGAAACTCTGGAAACACCATATATTTT.

This clone came up a few times. DNA for the CDR3: TGTGCCGGGGGACTAGCGGTCAACACCGGGGAGCTGTTTTTT. It is translated as CAGGLAVNTGELFF. The rearrangement uses TRBV2 and TRBJ2-2; 11 positions agree with TRBD2. The ends lost 11 bases at V and 2 bases at J; junction bases unmatched: 4. Germline V gene lookup returns CDR1 SNHLY and CDR2 FYNNEI. This CDR3 comprises 14 residues.

The genes are TRBV5-1 and TRBJ1-1, with 7 bases that match TRBD1. V dropped 4 bases and J dropped 0; count of bases not matched to a gene: 9. CDR1 and CDR2 (germline): SGHRS, YFSETQ. The CDR3 totals 16 residues. The CDR3 region has the DNA TGCGCCAGCAGCGCTGACAGGGCGCTAGTGAACACTGAAGCTTTCTTT. Its protein is CASSADRALVNTEAFF.

The chain has TRBV5-4 and TRBJ2-4, with TRBD2 matching 7 bases. Germline values: CDR1 SGHNT, CDR2 YYREEE (reference sequence). The J segment lost 8 bases and the V segment lost 0 bases, leaving 8 bases of the junction unmatched. The CDR3 loop spans 15 amino acids. CDR3: CASSLGGGLGYIQYF. DNA of the CDR3: TGTGCCAGCAGCTTGGGGGGGGGACTGGGGTACATTCAGTACTTC.

For this clone: The junction and the germline gene differ at one end; a read error may be behind it. The chain carries TRBV18 and TRBJ1-5, with D tentatively TRBD1 (6 bases). The CDR3 has 15 residues. Per the germline V gene, CDR1 is KGHSH and CDR2 is LQKENI. The CDR3 nucleotides read TGTGCCAGCTCACCGCCTGGACAGATAAATCATCCCCAGCATTTT. This gives the protein CASSPPGQINHPQHF. Together with reference TRBV18 and TRBJ1-5, the CDR3 gives the full variable domain: NAGVMQNPRHLVRRRGQEARLRCSPMKGHSHVYWYRQLPEEGLKFMVYLQKENIIDESGMPKERFSAEFPKEGPSILRIQQVVRGDSAAYFCASSPPGQINHPQHFGDGTRLSIL.

V and J are TRBV2 and TRBJ2-5, with 9 bases lining up with TRBD2. Germline loops: CDR1 SNHLY, CDR2 FYNNEI. The CDR3 extends over 19 amino acids. V shed 5 bases, J shed 7 bases, and the junction held 23 bases outside the gene matches. The CDR3 protein is CASSPSGGGGAPWEGTQYF. The CDR3 region has the DNA TGTGCCAGCAGTCCGAGCGGTGGCGGGGGGGCCCCTTGGGAAGGGACCCAGTACTTC.

The chain uses TRBV6-1 and TRBJ1-2, with a weak D call TRBD1 (6 bases). This CDR3 contains 14 residues. Germline CDR1 reads MNHNS; CDR2 reads SASEGT. V was pared by 6 bases and J by 3 bases, with 14 bases between. This CDR3 is CASRALGADYGYTF. CDR3 nucleotide sequence: TGTGCCAGCAGGGCATTGGGGGCTGACTATGGCTACACCTTC.

The rearrangement uses TRBV5-1 and TRBJ2-2; 7 bases map to TRBD2. Germline V gene lookup returns CDR1 SGHRS and CDR2 YFSETQ. After removal of 9 bases from V and 2 bases from J, the junction contained 10 bases not matched to a gene. The CDR3 runs 15 residues. The CDR3 sequence: CATYFGGINTGELFF. In nucleotides, the CDR3 is TGCGCCACCTACTTCGGGGGGATTAACACCGGGGAGCTGTTTTTT.

The chain combines TRBV28 with TRBJ2-5, with a weak D call TRBD2 (7 bases). This CDR3 contains 14 residues. The germline V gene encodes CDR1 MDHEN and CDR2 SYDVKM. V was shortened by 6 bases and J by 5 bases, with 16 bases between the two germline ends. For the CDR3, the DNA is TGTGCCAGCAGCCCGGCCGGGGGGCAGGAGACCCAGTACTTC. Its translation: CASSPAGGQETQYF. The variable domain in full, with the rest retrieved from reference TRBV28 and TRBJ2-5, is DVKVTQSSRYLVKRTGEKVFLECVQDMDHENMFWYRQDPGLGLRLIYFSYDVKMKEKGDIPEGYSVSREKKERFSLILESASTNQTSMYLCASSPAGGQETQYFGPGTRLLVL.

The V and J genes are TRBV15 and TRBJ1-3; D gene ambiguous. Germline CDR1 is LNHNV and CDR2 is YYDKDF (reference sequence). This CDR3 is built from 16 residues. V was cut by 0 bases and J by 2 bases, with 11 bases left in between. The CDR3 protein is CATSRDSGYTGNTIYF. The CDR3 coding sequence is TGTGCCACCAGCAGAGATTCAGGCTATACTGGAAACACCATATATTTT.

J is TRBJ2-3 and V is TRBV5-1; possibly TRBD2 for D (5 bases). Trimming cost V 3 bases and J 1 base, with 9 bases left between them. The CDR3 is 14 residues long. Germline V gives CDR1 SGHRS, CDR2 YFSETQ. CDR3 amino acids: CASSSRGGTDTQYF. The CDR3 nucleotides are TGCGCCAGCAGCTCACGGGGAGGCACAGATACGCAGTATTTT. Combining the CDR3 with reference TRBV5-1 and TRBJ2-3 gives the whole variable domain KAGVTQTPRYLIKTRGQQVTLSCSPISGHRSVSWYQQTPGQGLQFLFEYFSETQRNKGNFPGRFSGRQFSNSRSEMNVSTLELGDSALYLCASSSRGGTDTQYFGPGTRLTVL.

J is TRBJ2-7 and V is TRBV6-1, with D perhaps TRBD1 (5 bases). V lost 1 base and J lost 6, with 13 bases in between. The length of the CDR3 is 14 residues. Germline lookup yields CDR1 MNHNS and CDR2 SASEGT. DNA for the CDR3: TGTGCCAGCAGTGAAGGCAGGGTAGCTATCGAGCAGTACTTC. Protein product: CASSEGRVAIEQYF.

The gene calls are TRBV2 and TRBJ2-7, with 13 bases matching TRBD2. CDR1 is SNHLY and CDR2 is FYNNEI in the germline V gene. The V segment lost 7 bases and the J segment 6 bases; nucleotides outside the gene matches: 6. CDR3 length equals 14 residues. CDR3 DNA: TGTGCCAGCACCAGGACTAGCGGGAGCGGCGAGCAGTACTTC. It yields the protein CASTRTSGSGEQYF.

The chain links TRBV6-1 to TRBJ2-2; 7 positions match TRBD2. Germline V gene sequence: CDR1 MNHNS, CDR2 SASEGT. The CDR3 runs to 17 residues. Trimming took 4 bases from V and 5 from J; bases not matched to a gene: 13. The CDR3 sequence is CASSGSWGRAVTGELFF. The CDR3 DNA follows: TGTGCCAGCAGTGGAAGTTGGGGGAGGGCCGTAACCGGGGAGCTGTTTTTT.

The chain carries TRBV6-1 and TRBJ1-6; 7 bases line up with TRBD1. CDR3 length equals 15 residues. Trimming removed 10 bases from V and 5 bases from J; junction bases left unmatched: 11. CDR1 is MNHNS and CDR2 is SASEGT in the germline V gene. The DNA of the CDR3 is TGTGCCACTCCAGGCGGGACAGCAAATAATTCACCCCTCCACTTT. It translates to CATPGGTANNSPLHF.

The chain carries TRBV5-8 and TRBJ2-1, with D possibly TRBD2 on 5 matching bases. Looked up from germline, CDR1 is SGHTS and CDR2 is YDEGEE. The CDR3 totals 13 residues. The V end was cut by 4 bases, the J end by 8 bases, with 13 bases between. The CDR3 loop is CASSRPARDEQFF. CDR3 DNA sequence: TGTGCCAGCAGCCGACCCGCGAGGGATGAGCAGTTCTTC.

The sample holds one count of this clone. J is TRBJ1-4 and V is TRBV9, with 8 bases lining up with TRBD1. This CDR3 comprises 15 residues. V trimming: 0 bases; J trimming: 8 bases; junction bases outside the gene matches: 6. CDR1 is SGDLS and CDR2 is YYNGEE in the germline V gene. The chain's CDR3 is CASSVDGQGGEKLFF. The CDR3 nucleotides are TGTGCCAGCAGCGTAGATGGACAGGGTGGCGAAAAACTGTTTTTT.

The V and J genes are TRBV27 and TRBJ2-7; 10 bases line up with TRBD1. J gave up 3 bases and V 6 bases, and 8 bases lay outside the gene matches. Germline assignment: CDR1 MNHEY and CDR2 SMNVEV (reference sequence). The CDR3 has 15 residues. CDR3 bases: TGTGCCAGCAGGCCGGACAGGGGGAATCACTACGAGCAGTACTTC. Amino acids: CASRPDRGNHYEQYF.

The CDR3: CASSQDRGGVEGGYTF. The CDR3 DNA sequence: TGTGCCAGCAGCCAAGATAGGGGGGGAGTTGAAGGTGGCTACACCTTC. The V call is TRBV4-2, the J call TRBJ1-2; a possible D gene is TRBD1 (6 bases). The CDR3 has 16 residues. With 0 bases removed from V and 7 bases from J, the gap between germline ends came to 18 bases. Germline lookup yields CDR1 LGHNA and CDR2 YNFKEQ.